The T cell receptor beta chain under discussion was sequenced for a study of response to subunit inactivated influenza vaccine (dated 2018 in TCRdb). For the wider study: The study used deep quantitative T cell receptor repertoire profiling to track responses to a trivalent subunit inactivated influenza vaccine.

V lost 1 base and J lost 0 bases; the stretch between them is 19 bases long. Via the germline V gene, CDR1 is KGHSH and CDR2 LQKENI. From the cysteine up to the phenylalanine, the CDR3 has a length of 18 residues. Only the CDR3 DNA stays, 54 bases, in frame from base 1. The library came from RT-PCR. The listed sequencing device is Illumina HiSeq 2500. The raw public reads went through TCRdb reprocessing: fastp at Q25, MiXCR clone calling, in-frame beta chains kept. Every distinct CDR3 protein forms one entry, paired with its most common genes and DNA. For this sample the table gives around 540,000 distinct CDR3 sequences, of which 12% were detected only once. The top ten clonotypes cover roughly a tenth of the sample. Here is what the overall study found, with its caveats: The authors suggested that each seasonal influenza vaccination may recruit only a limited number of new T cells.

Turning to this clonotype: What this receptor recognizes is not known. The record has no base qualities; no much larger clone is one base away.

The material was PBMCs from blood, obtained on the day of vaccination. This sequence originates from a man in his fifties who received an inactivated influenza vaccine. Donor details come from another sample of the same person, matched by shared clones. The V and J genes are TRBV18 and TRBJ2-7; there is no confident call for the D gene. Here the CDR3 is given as CASSPLGRTRLSSYEQYF. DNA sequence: TGTGCCAGCTCACCACTGGGCAGGACGCGCCTTAGCTCCTACGAGCAGTACTTC.